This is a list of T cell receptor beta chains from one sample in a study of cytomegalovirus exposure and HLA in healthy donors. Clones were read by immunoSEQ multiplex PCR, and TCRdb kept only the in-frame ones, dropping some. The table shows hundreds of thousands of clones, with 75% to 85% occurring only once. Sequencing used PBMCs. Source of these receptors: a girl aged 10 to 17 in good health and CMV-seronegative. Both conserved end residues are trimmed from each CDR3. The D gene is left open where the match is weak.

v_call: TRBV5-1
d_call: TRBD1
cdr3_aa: ASSPTRQGQGETQY

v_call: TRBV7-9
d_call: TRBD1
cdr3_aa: ASSITGAGDEQY

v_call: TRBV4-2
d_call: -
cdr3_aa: ASSQVDSFNQPQH

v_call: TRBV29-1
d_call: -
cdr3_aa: SVVDMAGANVLT

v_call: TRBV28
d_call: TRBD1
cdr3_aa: ASISPGQGDGENTEAF

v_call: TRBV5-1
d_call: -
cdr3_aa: ASSLVAGSTYEQY

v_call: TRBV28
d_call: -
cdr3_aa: ASSSPSTGANEKLF

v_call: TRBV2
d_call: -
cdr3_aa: ASSEGDTEAL

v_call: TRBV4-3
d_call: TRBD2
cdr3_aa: ASSQALGGAYNEQF

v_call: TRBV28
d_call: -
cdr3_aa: ASSLTDNLAKNIQY

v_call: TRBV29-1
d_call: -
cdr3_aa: SGVDRGSEKLF

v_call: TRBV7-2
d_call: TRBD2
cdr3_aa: ASSLGAGGQNEQF

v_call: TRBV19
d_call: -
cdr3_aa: ASSIGGLRTEAF

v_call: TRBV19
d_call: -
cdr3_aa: ASSITGRGIHEQY

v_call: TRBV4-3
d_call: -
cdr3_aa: ASSQGQATYEQY

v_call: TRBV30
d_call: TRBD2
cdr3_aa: AWSTGGADTQY

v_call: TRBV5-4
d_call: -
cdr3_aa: ASSRDFDYEQY

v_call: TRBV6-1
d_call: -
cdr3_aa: ASSEPDSEAYEQY

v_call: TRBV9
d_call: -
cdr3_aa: ASSVGAGAEETQY

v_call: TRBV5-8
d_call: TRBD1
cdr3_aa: ASNDRGSGANVLT

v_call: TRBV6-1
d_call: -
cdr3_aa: ASSERLLEAQPQH